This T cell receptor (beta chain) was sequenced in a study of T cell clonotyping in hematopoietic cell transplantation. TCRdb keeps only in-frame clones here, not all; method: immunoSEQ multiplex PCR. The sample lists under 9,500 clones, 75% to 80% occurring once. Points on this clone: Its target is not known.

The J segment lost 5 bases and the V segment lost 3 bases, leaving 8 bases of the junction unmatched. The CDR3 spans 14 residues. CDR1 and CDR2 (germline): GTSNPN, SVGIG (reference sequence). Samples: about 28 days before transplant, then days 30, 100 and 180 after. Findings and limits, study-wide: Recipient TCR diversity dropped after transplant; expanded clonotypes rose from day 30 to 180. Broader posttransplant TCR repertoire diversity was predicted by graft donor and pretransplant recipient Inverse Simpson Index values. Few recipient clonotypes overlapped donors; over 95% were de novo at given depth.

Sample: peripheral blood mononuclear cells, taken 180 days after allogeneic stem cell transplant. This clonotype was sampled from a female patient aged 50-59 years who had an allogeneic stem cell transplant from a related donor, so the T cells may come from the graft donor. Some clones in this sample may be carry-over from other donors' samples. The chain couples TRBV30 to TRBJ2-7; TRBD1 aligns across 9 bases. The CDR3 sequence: CAWSLGQGTHEQYF. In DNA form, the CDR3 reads TGTGCCTGGAGCCTGGGACAGGGAACGCACGAGCAGTACTTC.